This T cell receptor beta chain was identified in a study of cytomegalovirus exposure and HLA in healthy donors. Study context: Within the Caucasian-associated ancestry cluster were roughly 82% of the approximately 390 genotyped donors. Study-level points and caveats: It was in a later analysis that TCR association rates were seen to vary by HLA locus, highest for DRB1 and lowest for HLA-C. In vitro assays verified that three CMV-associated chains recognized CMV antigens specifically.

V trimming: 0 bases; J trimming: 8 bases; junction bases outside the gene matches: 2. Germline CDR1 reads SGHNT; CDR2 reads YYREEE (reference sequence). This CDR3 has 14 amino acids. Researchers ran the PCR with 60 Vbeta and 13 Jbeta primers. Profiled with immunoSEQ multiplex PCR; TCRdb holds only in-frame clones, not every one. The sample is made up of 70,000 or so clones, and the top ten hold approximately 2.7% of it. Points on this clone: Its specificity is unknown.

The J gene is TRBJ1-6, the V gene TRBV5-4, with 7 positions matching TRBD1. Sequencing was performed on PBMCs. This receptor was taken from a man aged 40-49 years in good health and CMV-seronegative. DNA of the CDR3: TGTGCCAGCAGCTTGGCGGGGACAGATTCACCCCTCCACTTT. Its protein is CASSLAGTDSPLHF.